The rows below give T cell receptor beta chains drawn from one sample of a study of T cells in Graves' hyperthyroidism and ophthalmopathy. One entry per CDR3 protein, called by TCRdb with MiXCR from the multiplex PCR reads. The sample lists 450,000 to 650,000 distinct CDR3 sequences; less than 25% were seen once. The sequenced material came from blood. These receptors were obtained from a young man with Graves' hyperthyroidism. Each CDR3 is given with its conserved first and last residue.

V gene	J gene	CDR3 protein
TRBV20-1	TRBJ1-1	CSARDRAAEAFF
TRBV28	TRBJ1-5	CASSSPSILRYQPQHF
TRBV9	TRBJ2-7	CASSAGNSYEQYF
TRBV12-3/TRBV12-4	TRBJ1-2	CASLWTGNTNYGYTF
TRBV7-8	TRBJ1-5	CASSKLQGRDQPQHF
TRBV11-2	TRBJ2-2	CASSSPQRGGTGELFF
TRBV14	TRBJ1-1	CASSQLGVGNTEAFF
TRBV28	TRBJ2-4	CASRTSGGPQNIQYF
TRBV19	TRBJ1-1	CASSITEVAFF
TRBV12-3/TRBV12-4	TRBJ1-1	CASRSDRADTEAFF
TRBV6-6	TRBJ2-7	CASSYALGTEQYF
TRBV13	TRBJ2-5	CASSLSQAEETQYF
TRBV20-1	TRBJ1-1	CSARARGGAEAFF
TRBV30	TRBJ1-2	CAWSAKTPRSYGYTF
TRBV4-1	TRBJ1-5	CASSQGGGINQPQHF
TRBV28	TRBJ1-5	CASSSHLGQPQHF
TRBV20-1	TRBJ2-7	CSARKRTGSYEQYF
TRBV12-3/TRBV12-4	TRBJ1-5	CASRPDRAGSNQPQHF
TRBV27	TRBJ1-5	CASRLGGGGWGDQPQHF
TRBV29-1	TRBJ1-2	CSVEGQGAGGYTF
TRBV10-1	TRBJ1-5	CAIQGEQGCNQPQHF
TRBV12-3/TRBV12-4	TRBJ1-1	CASSFSQNTEAFF
TRBV7-9	TRBJ1-3	CASSLGTGDTIYF
TRBV6-1	TRBJ2-7	CASRVAGRSSYEQYF
TRBV7-2	TRBJ1-1	CASSAGPKLEAFF
TRBV20-1	TRBJ2-7	CSARRRGPSYEQYF
TRBV24-1	TRBJ1-1	CATSDALGNRSPLNTEAFF
TRBV20-1	TRBJ2-6	CSARASTGSGANVLTF
TRBV29-1	TRBJ1-1	CSENRGLNTEAFF
TRBV6-1	TRBJ1-5	CASRQDPNQPQHF
TRBV19	TRBJ1-2	CASSLRGQGAVGYTF
TRBV13	TRBJ2-7	CASSLAAKRHEQYF
TRBV6-2/TRBV6-3	TRBJ1-1	CASSLGDFLNTEAFF
TRBV20-1	TRBJ2-7	CSARDASSYEQYF
TRBV20-1	TRBJ1-2	CSARDPPNYGYTF
TRBV12-3/TRBV12-4	TRBJ1-5	CASSPDSDQPQHF
TRBV29-1	TRBJ1-1	CSVTGTGPEAFF
TRBV6-2/TRBV6-3	TRBJ2-5	CASSYTRDRGSGETQYF
TRBV2	TRBJ2-5	CASSSGQGSYQETQYF
TRBV27	TRBJ2-2	CASSFLGQVTTGELFF